These 26 T cell receptor beta chains were all obtained from the same sample, sequenced in a study of a mutant IDH1 vaccine in newly diagnosed glioma. The repertoire was sequenced with immunoSEQ multiplex PCR; TCRdb's copy has only in-frame clones and lacks some. Of around 52,000 clones in the sample, around 90% were seen once. Antigens for these TCRs are unknown. Time point: week 5, during vaccination. Every single dose of the vaccine, 300 ug of mutant IDH1 20-mer peptide, came with topical imiquimod. Sequences were derived from PBMCs, sampled from a glioma patient whose treatment included an IDH1 peptide vaccine. These receptors were taken from a woman aged 35 to 49 with glioma.

The chain joins TRBV6-6 to TRBJ1-1; D is unclear. V lost 2 bases and J 8 bases, leaving 9 bases between the germline ends. Germline V gene lookup returns CDR1 MNHNY and CDR2 SVGAGI (reference sequence). The length of the CDR3 is 12 residues. Written as DNA, the CDR3 is TGTGCCAGCAGTTACCATCGTGAGGAAGCTTTCTTT. Its protein is CASSYHREEAFF.

The chain recombines TRBV19 with TRBJ2-7; TRBD2 is a possible D gene (6 bases). V lost 8 bases, J lost 1 base, and 15 bases lay in between. This CDR3 region has 14 residues. Looked up from germline, CDR1 is LNHDA and CDR2 is SQIVND (reference sequence). In DNA form, the CDR3 reads TGTGCCAGTTCCGCGGGACTTTATTCCTACGAGCAGTACTTC. Its protein is CASSAGLYSYEQYF. Supplemented by reference TRBV19 and TRBJ2-7, the full variable domain reads DGGITQSPKYLFRKEGQNVTLSCEQNLNHDAMYWYRQDPGQGLRLIYYSQIVNDFQKGDIAEGYSVSREKKESFPLTVTSAQKNPTAFYLCASSAGLYSYEQYFGPGTRLTVT.

This chain connects TRBV5-1 to TRBJ2-7, with TRBD2 identical over 11 bases. The CDR3 consists of 16 residues. CDR1 is SGHRS, CDR2 YFSETQ, per germline. The junction had 10 bases not matched to a gene; V was cut back by 3 bases and J by 5 bases. Here the CDR3 DNA reads TGCGCCAGCAGCTCCGCCCCACTAGCGGGAGTTAACGAGCAGTACTTC. Encoded protein: CASSSAPLAGVNEQYF.

V is TRBV5-1 and J is TRBJ1-1, with a weak D call TRBD1 (5 bases). CDR1 is SGHRS and CDR2 is YFSETQ in the germline V gene. The CDR3 spans 14 residues. Trimming took 4 bases from V and 3 from J, leaving 13 bases between them. The CDR3 DNA reads as TGCGCCAGCAGCCACGGCGGGGCGGACACTGAAGCTTTCTTT. Its protein is CASSHGGADTEAFF.

The gene calls are TRBV19 and TRBJ2-5; possible D gene TRBD2, 6 bases. This CDR3 has 13 residues. V gave up 5 bases and J gave up 5 bases, with 12 bases separating them. Germline V gene lookup returns CDR1 LNHDA and CDR2 SQIVND (reference sequence). CDR3 DNA sequence: TGTGCCAGTAGTGCTAACCGGGGGGAGACCCAGTACTTC. Protein product: CASSANRGETQYF.

The V and J genes are TRBV11-2 and TRBJ2-5; no reliable D call. CDR3 length equals 12 residues. V was shortened by 5 bases and J by 5 bases, with 9 bases between the two germline ends. Germline CDR1 is SGHAT and CDR2 is FQNNGV. This chain's CDR3 is CASSPRKETQYF. In DNA form, the CDR3 reads TGTGCCAGCAGCCCCAGAAAGGAGACCCAGTACTTC.

V and J are TRBV6-5 and TRBJ2-7; maybe TRBD2 (5 bases). Between the trimmed V and J ends, which lost 6 bases and 0 bases, there was a span of 9 bases. Germline V gene data show CDR1 as MNHEY and CDR2 as SVGAGI. The CDR3 covers 13 residues. CDR3 in amino acids: CASSQTNSYEQYF. The CDR3 DNA reads TGTGCCAGCAGCCAGACTAACTCCTACGAGCAGTACTTC.

V is TRBV5-1 and J is TRBJ1-1; TRBD1 might be the D (6 bases). CDR1 is SGHRS and CDR2 is YFSETQ in the germline V gene. Trimming pared 4 bases from V and 0 bases from J, leaving 25 bases between. The length of the CDR3 is 19 residues. The CDR3 region has the DNA TGCGCCAGCAGCCCTACGGGCGGAGACCCGGGGGCCATGAACACTGAAGCTTTCTTT. It yields the protein CASSPTGGDPGAMNTEAFF.

This clone was found once. The chain uses TRBV6-5 and TRBJ2-7; D might be TRBD1 (6 bases). Germline V CDR1 and CDR2: MNHEY, SVGAGI. CDR3 length: 15 amino acids. Trimming pared 5 bases from V and 1 base from J, leaving 15 bases between. The CDR3 loop reads CASSRTGMRSYEQYF. The CDR3 DNA is TGTGCCAGCAGTCGAACAGGGATGAGGTCCTACGAGCAGTACTTC.

The chain uses TRBV29-1 and TRBJ2-5, with 8 bases aligning to TRBD2. Trimming cost V 5 bases and J 1 base; bases outside gene matches: 0. CDR1 SQVTM and CDR2 ANQGSEA come from the germline V gene. The CDR3 consists of 12 residues. This CDR3 is CSVLAGQETQYF. The CDR3 DNA sequence: TGCAGCGTTCTAGCGGGCCAAGAGACCCAGTACTTC.

The rearrangement links TRBV7-8 to TRBJ1-5; D possibly corresponds to TRBD1 (5 bases). In germline, CDR1 is SGHVS, CDR2 FQNEAQ. The CDR3 has 17 residues. Deletions cut 1 base from V and 0 bases from J, with 13 bases between. The CDR3 region is CASSLVAGPNSNQPQHF. In nucleotides, the CDR3 is TGTGCCAGCAGCTTAGTGGCAGGGCCTAATAGCAATCAGCCCCAGCATTTT.

V is TRBV5-4 and J is TRBJ1-4; a possible D gene is TRBD1 (6 bases). CDR3 length: 15 amino acids. The V gene's germline CDR1 is SGHNT and CDR2 YYREEE (reference sequence). Between the trimmed V and J ends, which lost 0 bases and 5 bases, there was a span of 11 bases. The CDR3 sequence is CASSLVGGSNEKLFF. As DNA, the CDR3 is TGTGCCAGCAGCTTGGTGGGGGGCTCCAATGAAAAACTGTTTTTT.

The chain is built from TRBV5-1 and TRBJ2-3; unclear D gene. The V end was cut by 1 base, the J end by 5 bases, with 8 bases between. Germline V gene lookup returns CDR1 SGHRS and CDR2 YFSETQ. The CDR3 runs 13 residues. CDR3 sequence reads: CASSLTAKDTQYF. Here the CDR3 DNA reads TGCGCCAGCAGCTTGACTGCTAAAGATACGCAGTATTTT.

The chain joins TRBV25-1 to TRBJ2-3; D might be TRBD2 (6 bases). The V gene's germline CDR1 is MGHDK and CDR2 SYGVNS. The CDR3 has 14 residues. V shed 2 bases and J shed 6 bases, with 12 bases lying between them. The CDR3 spells CASSEARGVDTQYF. For the CDR3, the DNA is TGTGCCAGCAGTGAAGCGCGGGGTGTGGATACGCAGTATTTT.

The gene calls are TRBV5-1 and TRBJ1-1; D gene unclear. The germline V gene has CDR1 SGHRS and CDR2 YFSETQ. The CDR3 runs to 13 residues. The V and J ends lost 4 bases and 7 bases respectively, with 14 bases between them. The DNA of the CDR3 is TGCGCCAGCAGCCCCGACCTAGATGGTGAAGCTTTCTTT. Its translation is CASSPDLDGEAFF.

This chain uses TRBV4-2 with TRBJ2-2; D tentatively fits TRBD1 or TRBD2 (5 bases each). Trimming removed 2 bases at V and 1 base at J, with 8 bases between. The CDR3 loop spans 15 amino acids. Per germline, CDR1 LGHNA and CDR2 YNFKEQ. The CDR3 reads CASSQWGLNTGELFF. The CDR3 nucleotides are TGTGCCAGCAGCCAATGGGGGTTGAACACCGGGGAGCTGTTTTTT.

The V gene is TRBV5-1, the J gene TRBJ2-7; D is possibly TRBD1 or TRBD2 (5 bases each). The CDR3 has 13 amino acids. CDR1 SGHRS and CDR2 YFSETQ come from the germline V gene. V lost 5 bases and J lost 2, with 11 bases in between. The CDR3 region is CASRSGTPYEQYF. CDR3 sequence (DNA): TGCGCCAGCAGATCCGGGACGCCCTACGAGCAGTACTTC. Based on the CDR3 plus reference TRBV5-1 and TRBJ2-7, the full variable domain is KAGVTQTPRYLIKTRGQQVTLSCSPISGHRSVSWYQQTPGQGLQFLFEYFSETQRNKGNFPGRFSGRQFSNSRSEMNVSTLELGDSALYLCASRSGTPYEQYFGPGTRLTVT.

This chain links TRBV4-1 with TRBJ1-3; D gene uncertain. Trimming took off 0 bases at V and 6 bases at J, with 12 bases between the two ends. This CDR3 has 15 residues. The germline gives CDR1 MGHRA, CDR2 YSYEKL. CDR3 sequence: CASSQDPGSLNTIYF. The CDR3 DNA reads TGCGCCAGCAGCCAAGATCCAGGCTCCTTAAACACCATATATTTT.

This clone was seen more than once but under ten times. Within the sample, other DNA sequences also encode this same CDR3. The V call is TRBV7-6, the J call TRBJ1-1; D is unresolved. Germline CDR1 is SGHVS and CDR2 is FNYEAQ. V lost 1 base and J lost 2, with 5 bases in between. The CDR3 length is 13 residues. CDR3 sequence (DNA): TGTGCCAGCAGCTTAGGCCATAACACTGAAGCTTTCTTT. It specifies CASSLGHNTEAFF.

The CDR3 DNA reads as TGTGCCAGCAGCTTAACCGCAGGGGTGGGACAGCCCCAGCATTTT. Amino acids: CASSLTAGVGQPQHF. The rearrangement joins TRBV11-2 to TRBJ1-5; D perhaps matches TRBD1 (6 bases). V shed 2 bases and J shed 7 bases, with 15 bases lying between them. The CDR3 loop spans 15 amino acids. Looked up from germline, CDR1 is SGHAT and CDR2 is FQNNGV.

This rearrangement joins TRBV11-3 to TRBJ1-1, with D uncertain. Germline V lookup: CDR1 SGHNT, CDR2 YENEEA. V lost 5 bases, J lost 4 bases, and 11 bases lay in between. The CDR3 is made up of 13 amino acids. Written as DNA, the CDR3 is TGTGCCAGCAGCCAATCCCAGGTCACTGAAGCTTTCTTT. Its translation: CASSQSQVTEAFF.

This chain connects TRBV18 to TRBJ2-3, with D possibly matching TRBD2 (6 bases). CDR3 length: 16 residues. CDR1 is KGHSH and CDR2 is LQKENI in the germline V gene. The V end was cut by 3 bases, the J end by 4 bases, with 17 bases between. CDR3 coding DNA: TGTGCCAGCTCACCTCGGGGGTTATATAATGCAGATACGCAGTATTTT. This gives the protein CASSPRGLYNADTQYF.

The chain combines TRBV9 with TRBJ2-2; TRBD1 might be the D (5 bases). V was shortened by 7 bases and J by 7 bases, with 11 bases between the two germline ends. Germline CDR1 is SGDLS and CDR2 is YYNGEE. CDR3 length equals 12 residues. CDR3 sequence: CASQGGSGELFF. The CDR3 bases are TGTGCCAGCCAGGGCGGAAGCGGGGAGCTGTTTTTT.

The V gene is TRBV14, the J gene TRBJ1-1; unclear D gene. This CDR3 contains 12 residues. Trimming stripped 1 base from V and 1 base from J, with 1 base between. From germline, CDR1 is SGHDN and CDR2 FVKESK. DNA for the CDR3: TGTGCCAGCAGCCAAGGGAACACTGAAGCTTTCTTT. Translating gives CASSQGNTEAFF.

The chain recombines TRBV7-9 with TRBJ2-3; no reliable D call. The V end was cut by 3 bases, the J end by 2 bases, with 9 bases between. CDR3 length equals 14 residues. Germline V CDR1 and CDR2: SEHNR, FQNEAQ (reference sequence). The CDR3 DNA sequence: TGTGCCAGCAGCTTTGCAGCGTCCACAGATACGCAGTATTTT. The encoded protein is CASSFAASTDTQYF.

The chain recombines TRBV5-1 with TRBJ1-6, with 10 bases that match TRBD1. The germline CDR1 and CDR2 sequences are SGHRS and YFSETQ. There are 16 residues in the CDR3. After removal of 0 bases from V and 10 bases from J, the junction contained 7 bases not matched to a gene. For the CDR3, the DNA is TGCGCCAGCAGCTTGGGGGCGGACAGGGGGTGGTCACCCCTCCACTTT. Residues: CASSLGADRGWSPLHF. The entire variable domain, with the rest obtained from reference TRBV5-1 and TRBJ1-6, is as follows: KAGVTQTPRYLIKTRGQQVTLSCSPISGHRSVSWYQQTPGQGLQFLFEYFSETQRNKGNFPGRFSGRQFSNSRSEMNVSTLELGDSALYLCASSLGADRGWSPLHFGNGTRLTVT.